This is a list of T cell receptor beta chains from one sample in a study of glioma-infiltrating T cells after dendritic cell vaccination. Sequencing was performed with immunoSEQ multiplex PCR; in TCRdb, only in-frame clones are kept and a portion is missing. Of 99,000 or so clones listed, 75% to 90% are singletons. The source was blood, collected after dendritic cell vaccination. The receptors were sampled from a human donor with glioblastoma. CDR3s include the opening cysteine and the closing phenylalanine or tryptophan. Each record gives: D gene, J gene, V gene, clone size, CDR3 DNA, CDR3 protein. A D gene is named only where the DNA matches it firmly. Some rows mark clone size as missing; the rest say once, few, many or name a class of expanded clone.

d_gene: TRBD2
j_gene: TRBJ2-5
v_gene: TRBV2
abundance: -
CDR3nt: TGTGCCAGCAGTGAAGGACTAGCGGGGGGCCGTAAGACCCAGTACTTC
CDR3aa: CASSEGLAGGRKTQYF

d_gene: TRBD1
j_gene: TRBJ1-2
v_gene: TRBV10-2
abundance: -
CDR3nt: TGCGCCAGCAGTCCTAGGGGGCGAAGGTATGTTGGCTATGGCTACACCTTC
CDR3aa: CASSPRGRRYVGYGYTF

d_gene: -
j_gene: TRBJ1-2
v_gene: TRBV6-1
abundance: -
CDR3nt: TGTGCCAGCAGGGGGCCGATTGCAGGGCATCTTAGCTACACCTTC
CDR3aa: CASRGPIAGHLSYTF

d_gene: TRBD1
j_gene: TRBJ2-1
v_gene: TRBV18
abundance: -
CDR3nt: TGTGCCAGCTCACCACTCCAAGGACAGGGCGCACATGAGCAGTTCTTC
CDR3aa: CASSPLQGQGAHEQFF

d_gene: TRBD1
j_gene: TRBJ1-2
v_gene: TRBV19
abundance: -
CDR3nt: TGTGCCAGTAGTCTTTTGGACAGGGCGAGTGGCTACACCTTC
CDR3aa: CASSLLDRASGYTF

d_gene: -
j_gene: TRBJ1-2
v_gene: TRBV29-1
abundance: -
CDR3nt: TGCAGCGTTGAAGCCCTGGAGCGCTACACCTTC
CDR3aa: CSVEALERYTF

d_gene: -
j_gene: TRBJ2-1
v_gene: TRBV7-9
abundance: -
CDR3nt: TGTGCCAGCAGCTCCTACCCTTTTACCGTGGAGCAGTTCTTC
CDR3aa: CASSSYPFTVEQFF

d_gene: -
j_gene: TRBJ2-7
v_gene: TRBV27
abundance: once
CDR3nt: TGTGCCAGCAGTCATTCGAGCTCCTACGAGCAGTACTTC
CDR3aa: CASSHSSSYEQYF

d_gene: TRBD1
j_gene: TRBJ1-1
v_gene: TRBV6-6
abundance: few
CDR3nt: TGTGCCAGCAGTCCTAACAGGGGGAACACTGAAGCTTTCTTT
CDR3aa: CASSPNRGNTEAFF

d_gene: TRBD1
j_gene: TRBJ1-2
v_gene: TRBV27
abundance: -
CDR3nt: TGTGCCACCCGAGGGGGCAACTATGGCTACACCTTC
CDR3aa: CATRGGNYGYTF

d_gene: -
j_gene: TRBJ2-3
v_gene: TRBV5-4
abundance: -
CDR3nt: TGTGCCAGCAGCCTGGGCCCGGTAATTATCACAGATACGCAGTATTTT
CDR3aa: CASSLGPVIITDTQYF

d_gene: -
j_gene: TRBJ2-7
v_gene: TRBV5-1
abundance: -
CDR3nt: TGCGCCAGCAGCGAGGGCCCCGACTACGAGCAGTACTTC
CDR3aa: CASSEGPDYEQYF

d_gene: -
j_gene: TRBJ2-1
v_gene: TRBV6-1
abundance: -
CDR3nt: TGTGCCAGCAGGCAGCTGCGAGGGTACAATGAGCAGTTCTTC
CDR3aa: CASRQLRGYNEQFF

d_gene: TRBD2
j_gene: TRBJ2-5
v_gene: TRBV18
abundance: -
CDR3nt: TGTGCCAGCTCACAAGGGACTAGCTTACAAGAGACCCAGTACTTC
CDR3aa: CASSQGTSLQETQYF

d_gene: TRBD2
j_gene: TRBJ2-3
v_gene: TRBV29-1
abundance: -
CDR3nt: TGCAGCGTTACACCCTTTAGGACTAGCGGGAGTGGGACAGATACGCAGTATTTT
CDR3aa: CSVTPFRTSGSGTDTQYF

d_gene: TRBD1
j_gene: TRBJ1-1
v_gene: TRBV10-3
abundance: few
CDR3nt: TGTGCCATCAGCAGACAGGGGGAGAACACTGAAGCTTTCTTT
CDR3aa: CAISRQGENTEAFF

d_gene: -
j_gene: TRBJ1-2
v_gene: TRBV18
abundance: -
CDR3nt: TGTGCCAGCTCACCTCAGGACTGGCATGGGGGCTACACCTTC
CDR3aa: CASSPQDWHGGYTF

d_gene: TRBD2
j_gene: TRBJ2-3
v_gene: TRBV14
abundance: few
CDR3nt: TGTGCCAGCAGCCAAGTCGGGGGGGGGTACGATACGCAGTATTTT
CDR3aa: CASSQVGGGYDTQYF

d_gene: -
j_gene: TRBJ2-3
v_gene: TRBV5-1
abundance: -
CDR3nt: TGCGCCAGCAGCTTGGTTCTCGGTTGGGCATTGGATACGCAGTATTTT
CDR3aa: CASSLVLGWALDTQYF

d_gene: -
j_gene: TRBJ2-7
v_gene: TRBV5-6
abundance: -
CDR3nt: TGTGCCAGCAGCTTGGTAGGGGTACGCTCCTACGAGCAGTACTTC
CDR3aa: CASSLVGVRSYEQYF

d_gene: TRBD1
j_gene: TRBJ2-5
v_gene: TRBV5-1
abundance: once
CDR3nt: TGCGCCAGCAGCCCGGGGACAGGATCCCTCCAAGAGACCCAGTACTTC
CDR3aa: CASSPGTGSLQETQYF

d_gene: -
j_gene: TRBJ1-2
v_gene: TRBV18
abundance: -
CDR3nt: TGTGCCAGCTCACCAGCACCCTCGACAGATCAGAGACTTTATGGCTACACCTTC
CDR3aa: CASSPAPSTDQRLYGYTF

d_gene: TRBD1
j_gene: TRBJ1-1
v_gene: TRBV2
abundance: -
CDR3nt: TGTGCCAGCAGTACGGACAGGGGGAGAACTGAAGCTTTCTTT
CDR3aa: CASSTDRGRTEAFF

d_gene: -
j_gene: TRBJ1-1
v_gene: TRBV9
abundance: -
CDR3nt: TGTGCCAGCAGCGTAGCCGGGGGTGCTGAAGCTTTCTTT
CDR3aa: CASSVAGGAEAFF

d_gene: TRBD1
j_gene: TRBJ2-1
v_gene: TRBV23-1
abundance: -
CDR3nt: TGCGCCAGCAGTCCTAGGAGGAGACAGGGGACCTACAATGAGCAGTTCTTC
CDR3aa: CASSPRRRQGTYNEQFF

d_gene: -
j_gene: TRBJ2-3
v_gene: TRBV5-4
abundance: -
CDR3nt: TGTGCCAGCAGCGCCCCCTCGTCGGTGTCAGATACGCAGTATTTT
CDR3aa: CASSAPSSVSDTQYF

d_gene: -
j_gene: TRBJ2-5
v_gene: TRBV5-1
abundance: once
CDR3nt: TGCGCCAGCAGCTCTTCTCGGACTGCGGAAGAGACCCAGTACTTC
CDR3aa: CASSSSRTAEETQYF

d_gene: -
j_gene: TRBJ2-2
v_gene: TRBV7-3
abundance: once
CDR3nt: TGTGCCAGCAGAATCCAGGGGGGAACCGGGGAGCTGTTTTTT
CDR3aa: CASRIQGGTGELFF

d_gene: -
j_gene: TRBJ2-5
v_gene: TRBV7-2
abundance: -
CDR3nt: TGTGCCAGCAGCTTAGATCCGGGAGAGACCCAGTACTTC
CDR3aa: CASSLDPGETQYF

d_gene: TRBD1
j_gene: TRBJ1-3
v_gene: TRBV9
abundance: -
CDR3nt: TGTGCCAGCAGCGCAACGGGACAGGGGTTAGGAAACACCATATATTTT
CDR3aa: CASSATGQGLGNTIYF